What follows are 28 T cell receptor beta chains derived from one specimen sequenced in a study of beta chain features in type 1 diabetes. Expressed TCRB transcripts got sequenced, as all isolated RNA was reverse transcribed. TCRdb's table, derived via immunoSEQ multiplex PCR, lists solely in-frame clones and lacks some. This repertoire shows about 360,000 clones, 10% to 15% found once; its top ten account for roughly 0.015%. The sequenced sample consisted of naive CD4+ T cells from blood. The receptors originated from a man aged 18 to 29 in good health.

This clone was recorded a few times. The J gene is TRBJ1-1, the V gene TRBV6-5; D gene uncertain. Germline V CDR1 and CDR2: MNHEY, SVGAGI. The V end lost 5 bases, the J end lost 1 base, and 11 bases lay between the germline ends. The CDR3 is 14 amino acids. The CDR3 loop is CASSPRYRNTEAFF. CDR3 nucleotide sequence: TGTGCCAGCAGTCCCCGTTACAGGAACACTGAAGCTTTCTTT.

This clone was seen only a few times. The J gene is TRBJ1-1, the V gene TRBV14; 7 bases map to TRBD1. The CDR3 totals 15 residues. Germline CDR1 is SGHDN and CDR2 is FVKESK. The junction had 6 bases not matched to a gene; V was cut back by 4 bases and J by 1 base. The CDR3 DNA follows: TGTGCCAGCAGCCCACCGGGACAGTGGAACACTGAAGCTTTCTTT. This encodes CASSPPGQWNTEAFF.

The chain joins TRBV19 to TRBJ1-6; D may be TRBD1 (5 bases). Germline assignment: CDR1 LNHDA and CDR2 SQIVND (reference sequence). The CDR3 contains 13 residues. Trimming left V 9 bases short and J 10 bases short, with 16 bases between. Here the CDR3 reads CASTRDWASPLHF. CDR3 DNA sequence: TGTGCCAGCACCCGGGACTGGGCGTCACCCCTCCACTTT.

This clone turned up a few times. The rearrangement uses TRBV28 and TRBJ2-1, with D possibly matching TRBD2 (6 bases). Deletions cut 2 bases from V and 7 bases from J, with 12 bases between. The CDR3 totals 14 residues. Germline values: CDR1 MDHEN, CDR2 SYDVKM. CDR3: CASSLPGVGNEQFF. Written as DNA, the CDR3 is TGTGCCAGCAGTTTACCGGGAGTGGGGAATGAGCAGTTCTTC.

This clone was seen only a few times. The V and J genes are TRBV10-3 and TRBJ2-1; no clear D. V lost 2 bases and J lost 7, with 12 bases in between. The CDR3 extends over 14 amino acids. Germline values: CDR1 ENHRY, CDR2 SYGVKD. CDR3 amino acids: CAISERLQANEQFF. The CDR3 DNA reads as TGTGCCATCAGTGAGCGTCTCCAGGCGAATGAGCAGTTCTTC.

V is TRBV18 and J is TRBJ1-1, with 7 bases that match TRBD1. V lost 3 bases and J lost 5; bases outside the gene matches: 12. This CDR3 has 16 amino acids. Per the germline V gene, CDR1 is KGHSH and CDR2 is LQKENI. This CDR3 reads CASSPTPRQGETEAFF. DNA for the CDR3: TGTGCCAGCTCACCGACGCCGAGACAGGGAGAGACTGAAGCTTTCTTT.

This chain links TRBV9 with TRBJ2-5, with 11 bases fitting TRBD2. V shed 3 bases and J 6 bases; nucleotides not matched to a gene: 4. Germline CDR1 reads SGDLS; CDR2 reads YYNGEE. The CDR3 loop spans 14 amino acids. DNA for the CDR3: TGTGCCAGCAGCGGGACTAGCGGGTATCAGACCCAGTACTTC. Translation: CASSGTSGYQTQYF.

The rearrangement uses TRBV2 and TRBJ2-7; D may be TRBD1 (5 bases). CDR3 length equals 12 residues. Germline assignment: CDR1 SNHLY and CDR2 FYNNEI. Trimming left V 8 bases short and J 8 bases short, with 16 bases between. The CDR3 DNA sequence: TGTGCCAGCGGTGGACAAGCTACGCAGCAGTACTTC. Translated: CASGGQATQQYF.

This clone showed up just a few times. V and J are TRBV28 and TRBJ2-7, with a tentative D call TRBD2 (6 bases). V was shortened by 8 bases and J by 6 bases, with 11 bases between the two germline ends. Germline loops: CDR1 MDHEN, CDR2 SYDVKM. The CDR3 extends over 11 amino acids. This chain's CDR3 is CASSGGVEQYF. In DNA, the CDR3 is TGTGCCAGCTCCGGAGGGGTCGAGCAGTACTTC.

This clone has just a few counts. This chain's CDR3 is CASSQDWGQGAETQYF. Written as DNA, the CDR3 is TGCGCCAGCAGCCAAGATTGGGGACAGGGGGCAGAGACCCAGTACTTC. The rearrangement uses TRBV4-3 and TRBJ2-5, with 12 bases matching TRBD1. CDR1 and CDR2 from the germline V gene are LGHNA and YSLEER. The CDR3 contains 16 residues. V lost 0 bases to trimming and J lost 4 bases; unmatched junction nucleotides: 3.

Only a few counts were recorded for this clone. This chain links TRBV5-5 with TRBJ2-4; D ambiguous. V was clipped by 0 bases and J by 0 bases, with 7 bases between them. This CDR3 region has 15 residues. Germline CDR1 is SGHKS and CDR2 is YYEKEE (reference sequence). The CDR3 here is CASSLGHRAKNIQYF. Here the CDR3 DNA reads TGTGCCAGCAGCTTGGGACACAGAGCCAAAAACATTCAGTACTTC.

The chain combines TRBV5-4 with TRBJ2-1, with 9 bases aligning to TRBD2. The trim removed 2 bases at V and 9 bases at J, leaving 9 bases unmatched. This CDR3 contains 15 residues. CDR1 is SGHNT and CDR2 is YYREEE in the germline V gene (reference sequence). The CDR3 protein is CASSFWRGGLGEQFF. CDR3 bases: TGTGCCAGCAGCTTCTGGCGGGGGGGATTAGGTGAGCAGTTCTTC.

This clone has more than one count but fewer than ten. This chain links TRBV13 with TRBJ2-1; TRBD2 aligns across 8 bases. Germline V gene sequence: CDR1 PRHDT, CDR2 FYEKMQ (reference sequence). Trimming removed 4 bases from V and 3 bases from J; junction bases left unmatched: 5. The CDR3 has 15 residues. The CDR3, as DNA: TGTGCCAGCAGCTGGGCGGGGGGCTTCTACAATGAGCAGTTCTTC. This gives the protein CASSWAGGFYNEQFF. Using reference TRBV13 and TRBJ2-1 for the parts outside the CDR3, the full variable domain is AAGVIQSPRHLIKEKRETATLKCYPIPRHDTVYWYQQGPGQDPQFLISFYEKMQSDKGSIPDRFSAQQFSDYHSELNMSSLELGDSALYFCASSWAGGFYNEQFFGPGTRLTVL.

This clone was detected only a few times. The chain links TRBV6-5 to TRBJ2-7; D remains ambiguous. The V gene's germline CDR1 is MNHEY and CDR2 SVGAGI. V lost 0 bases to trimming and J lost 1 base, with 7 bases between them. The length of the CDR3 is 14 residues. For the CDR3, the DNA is TGTGCCAGCAGTTACTCGTACAGTTCCTACGAGCAGTACTTC. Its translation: CASSYSYSSYEQYF.

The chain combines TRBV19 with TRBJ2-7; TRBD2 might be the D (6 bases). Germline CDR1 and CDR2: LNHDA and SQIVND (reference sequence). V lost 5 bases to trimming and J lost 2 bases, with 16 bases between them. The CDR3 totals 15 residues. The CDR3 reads CASSLAGTSTYEQYF. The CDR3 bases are TGTGCCAGTAGTCTAGCAGGGACTTCTACCTACGAGCAGTACTTC.

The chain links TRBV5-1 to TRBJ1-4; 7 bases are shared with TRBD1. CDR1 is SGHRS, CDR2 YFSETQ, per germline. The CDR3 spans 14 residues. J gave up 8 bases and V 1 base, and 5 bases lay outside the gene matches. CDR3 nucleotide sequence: TGCGCCAGCAGCTTGAGGACAGGACAGGAAAAACTGTTTTTT. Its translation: CASSLRTGQEKLFF. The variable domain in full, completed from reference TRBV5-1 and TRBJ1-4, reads KAGVTQTPRYLIKTRGQQVTLSCSPISGHRSVSWYQQTPGQGLQFLFEYFSETQRNKGNFPGRFSGRQFSNSRSEMNVSTLELGDSALYLCASSLRTGQEKLFFGSGTQLSVL.

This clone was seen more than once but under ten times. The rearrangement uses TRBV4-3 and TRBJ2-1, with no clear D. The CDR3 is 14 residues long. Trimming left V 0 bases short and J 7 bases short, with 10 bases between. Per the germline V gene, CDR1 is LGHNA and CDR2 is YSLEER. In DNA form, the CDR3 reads TGCGCCAGCAGCCAAGATTCTAGGATGAATGAGCAGTTCTTC. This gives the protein CASSQDSRMNEQFF.

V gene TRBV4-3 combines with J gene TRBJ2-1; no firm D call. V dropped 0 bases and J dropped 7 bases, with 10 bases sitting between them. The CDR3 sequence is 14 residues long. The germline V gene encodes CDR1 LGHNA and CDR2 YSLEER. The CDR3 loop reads CASSQDLERNEQFF. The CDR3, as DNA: TGCGCCAGCAGCCAAGACCTTGAGAGGAATGAGCAGTTCTTC.

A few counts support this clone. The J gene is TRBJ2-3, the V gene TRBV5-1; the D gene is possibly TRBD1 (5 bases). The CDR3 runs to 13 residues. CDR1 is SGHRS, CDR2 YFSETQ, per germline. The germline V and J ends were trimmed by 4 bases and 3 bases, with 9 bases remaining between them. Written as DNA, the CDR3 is TGCGCCAGCAGCCTGCGACAGACAGATACGCAGTATTTT. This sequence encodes CASSLRQTDTQYF.

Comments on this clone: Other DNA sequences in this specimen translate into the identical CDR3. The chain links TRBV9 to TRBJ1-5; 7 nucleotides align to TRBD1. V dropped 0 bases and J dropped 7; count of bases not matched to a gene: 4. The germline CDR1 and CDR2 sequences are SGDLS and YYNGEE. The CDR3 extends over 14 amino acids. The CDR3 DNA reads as TGTGCCAGCAGCGTAGACCAAGGGGGCCAGCCCCAGCATTTT. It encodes CASSVDQGGQPQHF.

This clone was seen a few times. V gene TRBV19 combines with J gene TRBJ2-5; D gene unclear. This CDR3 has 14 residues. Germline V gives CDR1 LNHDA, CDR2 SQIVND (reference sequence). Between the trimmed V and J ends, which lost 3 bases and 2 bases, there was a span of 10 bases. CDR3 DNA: TGTGCCAGTAGTATCAAGCAAACTCAAGAGACCCAGTACTTC. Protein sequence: CASSIKQTQETQYF.

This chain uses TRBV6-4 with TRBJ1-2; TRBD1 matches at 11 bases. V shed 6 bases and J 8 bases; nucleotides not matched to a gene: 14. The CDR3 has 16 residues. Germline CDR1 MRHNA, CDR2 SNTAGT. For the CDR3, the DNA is TGTGCCAGCAGCGAAGTCCCGGGACAGGGGGGAATCGGCTACACCTTC. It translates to CASSEVPGQGGIGYTF.

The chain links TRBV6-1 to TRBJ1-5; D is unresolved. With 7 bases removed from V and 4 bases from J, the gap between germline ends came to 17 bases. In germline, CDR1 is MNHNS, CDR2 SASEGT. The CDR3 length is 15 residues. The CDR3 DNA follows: TGTGCCAGCAATAGAGGGCAGGATTTTAATCAGCCCCAGCATTTT. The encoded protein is CASNRGQDFNQPQHF.

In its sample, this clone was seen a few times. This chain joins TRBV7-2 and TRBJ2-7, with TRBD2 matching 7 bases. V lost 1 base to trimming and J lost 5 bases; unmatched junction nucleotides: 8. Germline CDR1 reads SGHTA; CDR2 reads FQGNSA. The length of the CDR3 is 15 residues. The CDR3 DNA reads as TGTGCCAGCAGCTTAGGCGGGAGTCGCCGAAACGAGCAGTACTTC. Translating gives CASSLGGSRRNEQYF.

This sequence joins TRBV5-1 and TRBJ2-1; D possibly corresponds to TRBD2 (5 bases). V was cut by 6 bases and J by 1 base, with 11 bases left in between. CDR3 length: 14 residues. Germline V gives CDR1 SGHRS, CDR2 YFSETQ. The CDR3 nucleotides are TGCGCCAGCAAAAAGGAGGCGTCCTACAATGAGCAGTTCTTC. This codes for CASKKEASYNEQFF. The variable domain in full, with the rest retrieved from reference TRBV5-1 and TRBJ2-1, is KAGVTQTPRYLIKTRGQQVTLSCSPISGHRSVSWYQQTPGQGLQFLFEYFSETQRNKGNFPGRFSGRQFSNSRSEMNVSTLELGDSALYLCASKKEASYNEQFFGPGTRLTVL.

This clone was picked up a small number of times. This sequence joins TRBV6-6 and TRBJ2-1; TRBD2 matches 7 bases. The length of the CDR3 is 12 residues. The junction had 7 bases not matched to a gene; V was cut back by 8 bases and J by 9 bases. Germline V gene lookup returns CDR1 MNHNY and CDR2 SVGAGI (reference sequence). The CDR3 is CASLSGGGEQFF. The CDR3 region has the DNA TGTGCCAGCTTGTCGGGAGGAGGTGAGCAGTTCTTC.

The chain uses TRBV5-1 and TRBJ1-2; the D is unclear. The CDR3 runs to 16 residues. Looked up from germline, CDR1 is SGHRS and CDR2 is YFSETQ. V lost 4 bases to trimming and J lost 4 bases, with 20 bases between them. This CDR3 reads CASSLNPRGLGYGYTF. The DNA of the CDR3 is TGCGCCAGCAGCCTGAACCCTCGCGGCTTGGGCTATGGCTACACCTTC.

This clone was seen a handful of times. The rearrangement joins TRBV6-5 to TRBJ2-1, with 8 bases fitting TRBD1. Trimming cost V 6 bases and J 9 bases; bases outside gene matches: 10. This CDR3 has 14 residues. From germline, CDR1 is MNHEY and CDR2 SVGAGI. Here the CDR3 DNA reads TGTGCCAGCAGAAAAGGACAGGGCGAGGGTGAGCAGTTCTTC. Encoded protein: CASRKGQGEGEQFF.